Each of the 10 T cell receptor beta chains below was sequenced from the same sample in a study of naive and memory T cell subsets. The SP2 primer and nested alpha and beta constant region primers amplified ligated cDNA in four rounds. TCRdb ran MiXCR on the 5' RACE reads and lists one entry per CDR3 protein. The table has approximately 58,000 distinct CDR3 sequences, 7.2% seen once; the top ten hold 8.5% to 10%. The library had UMIs added by 3' ligation of an oligonucleotide to TCR cDNA. These receptors all come from a male donor in good health.

This clonotype turned up a few times. This chain links TRBV9 with TRBJ1-1, with 9 bases that match TRBD1. The CDR3 totals 16 residues. Germline CDR1 reads SGDLS; CDR2 reads YYNGEE. Trimming at V came to 4 bases and at J to 4 bases, leaving 11 bases not matched to a gene. The CDR3 loop reads CASSQVGGTGTTEAFF. For the CDR3, the DNA is TGTGCCAGCAGCCAAGTAGGGGGGACAGGGACCACTGAAGCTTTCTTT.

In its sample, this clonotype was seen a few times. The chain uses TRBV6-6 and TRBJ2-7; D perhaps matches TRBD1 (5 bases). The CDR3 length is 19 residues. The germline V and J ends were trimmed by 4 bases and 1 base, with 26 bases remaining between them. Germline CDR1 is MNHNY and CDR2 is SVGAGI (reference sequence). DNA for the CDR3: TGTGCCAGCAGTTTTTTTGGCGCTTCAACAGGAGACTTATCCTACGAGCAGTACTTC. This sequence encodes CASSFFGASTGDLSYEQYF.

This clonotype was observed a few times. J is TRBJ2-7 and V is TRBV29-1; D uncertain. Trimming took off 6 bases at V and 3 bases at J, with 15 bases between the two ends. Per germline, CDR1 SQVTM and CDR2 ANQGSEA. The CDR3 has 13 residues. Written as DNA, the CDR3 is TGCAGCGTCACGAGTATGCTAGGCTACGAGCAGTACTTC. Its translation is CSVTSMLGYEQYF.

This clonotype was seen ten or more times. The rearrangement links TRBV5-1 to TRBJ2-2; 8 nucleotides align to TRBD1. Unmatched junction bases numbered 5, after V lost 0 bases and J lost 1 base. CDR1 and CDR2 from the germline V gene are SGHRS and YFSETQ. The length of the CDR3 is 17 residues. CDR3 sequence reads: CASSLAPGGQNTGELFF. CDR3 DNA: TGCGCCAGCAGCTTGGCTCCAGGGGGCCAGAACACCGGGGAGCTGTTTTTT.

This clonotype was observed a few times. This sequence joins TRBV7-2 and TRBJ2-7, with a weak D call TRBD1 (6 bases). CDR3 length equals 14 residues. Trimming pared 1 base from V and 6 bases from J, leaving 13 bases between. The germline CDR1 and CDR2 sequences are SGHTA and FQGNSA. CDR3 sequence reads: CASSLGSGAGEQYF. The CDR3 nucleotides read TGTGCCAGCAGCTTAGGGTCAGGGGCGGGCGAGCAGTACTTC.

The CDR3 nucleotides are TGTGCTAGTGGTTTGGTAGCCGGTCTAGCGGGAGGTGATGAGCAGTTCTTC. Protein sequence: CASGLVAGLAGGDEQFF. The genes are TRBV12-5 and TRBJ2-1, with 11 bases identical to TRBD2. J lost 8 bases, V lost 0 bases, and 9 bases had no gene match. The germline V gene has CDR1 LGHNT and CDR2 FRNRAP. CDR3 length: 17 amino acids.

Many counts were recorded for this clonotype. V usage is TRBV25-1 and J usage is TRBJ2-3, with 11 bases lining up with TRBD2. Trimming cost V 3 bases and J 0 bases; bases outside gene matches: 8. CDR3 length: 18 amino acids. In germline, CDR1 is MGHDK, CDR2 SYGVNS. In nucleotides, the CDR3 is TGTGCCAGCAGTGACCTCGCCGGGACTAGCGGAAGCACAGATACGCAGTATTTT. It yields the protein CASSDLAGTSGSTDTQYF.

This clonotype was counted between two and nine times. The chain has TRBV4-1 and TRBJ1-4, with no clear D. V was pared by 1 base and J by 8 bases, with 14 bases between. The CDR3 has 15 residues. Germline CDR1 reads MGHRA; CDR2 reads YSYEKL. The CDR3 nucleotides read TGCGCCAGCAGCCAAGGGGCCGCAGGTGGCGAAAAACTGTTTTTT. Translated, it gives CASSQGAAGGEKLFF.

This clonotype was counted ten times or more. This sequence joins TRBV18 and TRBJ2-1; 8 bases fit TRBD2. V dropped 0 bases and J dropped 5; count of bases not matched to a gene: 0. Germline lookup yields CDR1 KGHSH and CDR2 LQKENI. The CDR3 runs to 14 residues. The CDR3 DNA reads TGTGCCAGCTCACCACCTAGCGGGAACAATGAGCAGTTCTTC. It encodes CASSPPSGNNEQFF.

The chain combines TRBV7-2 with TRBJ2-5; 7 bases fit TRBD2. The CDR3 length is 16 residues. CDR1 is SGHTA and CDR2 is FQGNSA in the germline V gene. V shed 1 base and J 4 bases; nucleotides not matched to a gene: 9. The DNA for the CDR3 is TGTGCCAGCAGCTTAGTCGGTAGCGGGTTACGAGAGACCCAGTACTTC. Translating gives CASSLVGSGLRETQYF.